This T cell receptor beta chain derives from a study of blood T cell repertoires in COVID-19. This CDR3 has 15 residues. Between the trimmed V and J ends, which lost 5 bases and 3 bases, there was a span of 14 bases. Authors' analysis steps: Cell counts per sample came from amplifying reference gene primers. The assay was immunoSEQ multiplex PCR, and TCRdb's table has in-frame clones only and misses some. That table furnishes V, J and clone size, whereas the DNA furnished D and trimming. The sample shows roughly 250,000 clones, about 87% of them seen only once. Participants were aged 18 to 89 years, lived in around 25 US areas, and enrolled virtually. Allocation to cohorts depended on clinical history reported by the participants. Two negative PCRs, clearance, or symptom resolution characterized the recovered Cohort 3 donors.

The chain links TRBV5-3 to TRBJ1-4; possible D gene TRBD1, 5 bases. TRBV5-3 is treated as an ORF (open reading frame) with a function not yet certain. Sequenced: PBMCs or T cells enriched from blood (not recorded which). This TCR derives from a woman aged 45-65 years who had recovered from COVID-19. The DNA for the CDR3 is TGTGCCAGAAGTCGGCCCACGGGGGCTAATGAAAAACTGTTTTTT. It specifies CARSRPTGANEKLFF.